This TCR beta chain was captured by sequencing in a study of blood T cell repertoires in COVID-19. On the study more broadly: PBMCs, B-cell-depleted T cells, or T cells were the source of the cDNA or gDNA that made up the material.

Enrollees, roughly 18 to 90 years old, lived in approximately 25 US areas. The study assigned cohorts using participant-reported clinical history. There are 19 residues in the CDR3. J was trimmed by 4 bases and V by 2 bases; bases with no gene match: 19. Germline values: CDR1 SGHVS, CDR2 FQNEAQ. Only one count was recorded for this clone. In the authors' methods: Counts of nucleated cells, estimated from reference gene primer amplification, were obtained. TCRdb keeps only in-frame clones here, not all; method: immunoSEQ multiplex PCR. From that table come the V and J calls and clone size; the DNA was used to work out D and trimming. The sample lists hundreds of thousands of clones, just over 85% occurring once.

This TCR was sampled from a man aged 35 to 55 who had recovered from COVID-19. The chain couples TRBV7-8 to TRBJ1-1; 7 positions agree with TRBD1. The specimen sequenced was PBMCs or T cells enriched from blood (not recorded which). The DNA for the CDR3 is TGTGCCAGCAGCTTAATCACGGCAGGGGGTGGTAGTTGGAGCACTGAAGCTTTCTTT. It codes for CASSLITAGGGSWSTEAFF. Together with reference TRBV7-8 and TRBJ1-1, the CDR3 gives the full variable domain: GAGVSQSPRYKVAKRGQDVALRCDPISGHVSLFWYQQALGQGPEFLTYFQNEAQLDKSGLPSDRFFAERPEGSVSTLKIQRTQQEDSAVYLCASSLITAGGGSWSTEAFFGQGTRLTVV.